This T cell receptor beta chain was documented in a study of T cell responses to AZD1222 COVID-19 vaccine. On the study more broadly: Whether given at about 4 or about 12 weeks, second doses were pooled. Notes on the study in general: Just 5 to 7 people given AZD1222 tested seropositive at baseline. After the peak T cell response, and only then, were repertoires sampled.

Clones were read by immunoSEQ multiplex PCR, and TCRdb kept only the in-frame ones, dropping some. The table lists about 130,000 clones, roughly 90% of them singletons. The CDR3 is made up of 17 amino acids. The J segment lost 1 base and the V segment lost 2 bases, leaving 10 bases of the junction unmatched. The germline CDR1 and CDR2 sequences are KGHSH and LQKENI. Turning to this clone: Its target is not known.

The sequence came from an adult in good health. The chain recombines TRBV18 with TRBJ1-1; the match to TRBD1 covers 7 bases. Sequencing used peripheral blood, obtained on day 0 of AZD1222 vaccination. The CDR3, as DNA: TGTGCCAGCTCACCAGGACAGGCAGGGGCGTGGAACACTGAAGCTTTCTTT. Its protein product is CASSPGQAGAWNTEAFF.